This TCR beta chain was retrieved from a study of CD8 T cells in ankylosing spondylitis. General observations from the study: Typical of ankylosing spondylitis blood, it appeared, was a TCR beta motif of roughly eight highly homologous variants.

Germline assignment: CDR1 DFQATT and CDR2 SNEGSKA (reference sequence). CDR3 size: 15 residues. Comment on this clonotype: Its cognate antigen is unknown. Given a much more abundant clone one base away, this may be a read error.

One entry per CDR3 protein, called by TCRdb with MiXCR from the 5' RACE reads. The table records 250,000 to 400,000 distinct CDR3 sequences, about 9.9% of them present only once. Material: blood, either unsorted or a sorted T cell fraction (not recorded which). The V call is TRBV20-1, the J call TRBJ2-3; 11 nucleotides line up with TRBD2. The receptor comes from a female donor with ankylosing spondylitis or in good health (not recorded which). The CDR3 sequence: CSARAATSGSPPQSF. The CDR3 bases are TGCAGTGCTAGGGCCGCTACTAGCGGGAGCCCCCCTCAGTCTTTT.